The present TCR beta chain was sequenced within a study of patients and donors after allogeneic stem cell transplantation. Germline V lookup: CDR1 LGHNA, CDR2 YNFKEQ. This CDR3 has 18 residues. V dropped 0 bases and J dropped 4; count of bases not matched to a gene: 12. MiXCR, applied by TCRdb to the RT-PCR reads, yields one record per CDR3 protein. Seen here are roughly 960,000 distinct CDR3 sequences, approximately 19% observed once, and the top ten hold about 6%. V usage is TRBV4-2 and J usage is TRBJ2-3, with 8 nucleotides matching TRBD2. Sequencing was performed on blood, either unsorted or a sorted T cell fraction (not recorded which). This receptor was taken from a human donor who was either an allogeneic HSCT recipient or a stem cell or donor lymphocyte infusion donor (not recorded which). It is not recorded whose cells these are; they may come from a transplant donor. In DNA form, the CDR3 reads TGTGCCAGCAGCCAAGACTGGAGGAGCAGCGGGGGCTCAGATACGCAGTATTTT. As protein: CASSQDWRSSGGSDTQYF.